The source of this T cell receptor (beta chain) is a study of T cell repertoires in cytomegalovirus infection. V was pared by 5 bases and J by 2 bases, with 9 bases of the junction left unmatched. This CDR3 region has 17 residues. CDR1 is SGHTA, CDR2 FQGNSA, per germline. This clonotype showed up many times. The antigen remains undetermined. Using its own MiXCR run on the reads, TCRdb lists one record per CDR3 protein. The sample lists 450,000 to 600,000 distinct CDR3 sequences, roughly a third occurring once. The chain couples TRBV7-2 to TRBJ2-3, with 11 bases lining up with TRBD2. Sequences were derived from cultured PBMCs, sampled from culture after CMV antigen stimulation. The sequence was obtained from a human donor in good health (CMV status not recorded). Some clones in this sample may be carry-over from other donors' samples. The CDR3 DNA is TGTGCCAGCAGCAAAGAACTAGCGGGAGCCGTCACAGATACGCAGTATTTT. It codes for CASSKELAGAVTDTQYF.